A single sample is the source of the 11 T cell receptor beta chains below, sequenced in a study of cytomegalovirus exposure and HLA in healthy donors. With 60 Vbeta and 13 Jbeta primers, the PCR was carried out. Produced via immunoSEQ multiplex PCR; TCRdb's table is partial and in-frame only. This sample has about 150,000 clones, with about 83% found just once. What was sequenced was PBMCs. These receptors were collected from a middle-aged man in good health and CMV-seropositive.

The chain joins TRBV6-5 to TRBJ2-7; 9 bases are shared with TRBD1. There are 14 residues in the CDR3. The trim removed 6 bases at V and 7 bases at J, leaving 10 bases unmatched. Germline CDR1 reads MNHEY; CDR2 reads SVGAGI. Here the CDR3 DNA reads TGTGCCAGCAGCACCGGGACAGGGTTTCAAGAGCAGTACTTC. Translating gives CASSTGTGFQEQYF.

This sequence joins TRBV7-3 and TRBJ2-1; 9 nucleotides match TRBD2. V trimming: 6 bases; J trimming: 6 bases; junction bases outside the gene matches: 9. CDR3 length equals 15 residues. Germline V gene data show CDR1 as SGHTA and CDR2 as FQGTGA. The CDR3 loop reads CASRLTSGSINEQFF. In DNA form, the CDR3 reads TGTGCCAGCAGACTTACTAGCGGGTCCATCAATGAGCAGTTCTTC.

V gene TRBV5-1 combines with J gene TRBJ2-5, with D possibly TRBD1 on 5 matching bases. The CDR3 is 14 amino acids. Germline V lookup: CDR1 SGHRS, CDR2 YFSETQ. V shed 3 bases and J shed 1 base, with 10 bases lying between them. The CDR3 loop is CASSSQAGQETQYF. CDR3 sequence (DNA): TGCGCCAGCAGCTCACAGGCAGGCCAAGAGACCCAGTACTTC.

V gene TRBV19 combines with J gene TRBJ2-7; D is perhaps TRBD1 (5 bases). CDR1 and CDR2 (germline): LNHDA, SQIVND (reference sequence). The germline V and J ends were trimmed by 4 bases and 6 bases, with 10 bases remaining between them. This CDR3 has 12 residues. CDR3 nucleotide sequence: TGTGCCAGTAGTAACAGGCTCGCCGAGCAGTACTTC. Translation gives CASSNRLAEQYF.

The chain links TRBV5-6 to TRBJ1-4; 8 bases line up with TRBD1. The trim removed 2 bases at V and 6 bases at J, leaving 6 bases unmatched. This CDR3 has 15 residues. Germline assignment: CDR1 SGHDT and CDR2 YYEEEE. The CDR3 region is CASSFMDRVDEKLFF. CDR3 sequence (DNA): TGTGCCAGCAGCTTCATGGACAGGGTGGATGAAAAACTGTTTTTT.

The V gene is TRBV29-1, the J gene TRBJ1-1; the D is unclear. The CDR3 spans 11 residues. The germline gives CDR1 SQVTM, CDR2 ANQGSEA. Between the trimmed V and J ends, which lost 7 bases and 2 bases, there was a span of 8 bases. The chain's CDR3 is CSGVENTEAFF. The DNA for the CDR3 is TGCAGCGGCGTTGAAAACACTGAAGCTTTCTTT.

The V gene is TRBV6-1, the J gene TRBJ1-2; 9 nucleotides agree with TRBD1. In germline, CDR1 is MNHNS, CDR2 SASEGT. CDR3 length equals 19 residues. V was clipped by 2 bases and J by 4 bases; unmatched bases: 17. The CDR3 nucleotides are TGTGCCAGCAGTGAAATGGAGATTGCGGGACAGGGAAACCTCTATGGCTACACCTTC. Translation gives CASSEMEIAGQGNLYGYTF.

This clone has just a few counts. The rearrangement joins TRBV11-2 to TRBJ2-1; TRBD2 agrees at 8 bases. The trim removed 7 bases at V and 8 bases at J, leaving 10 bases unmatched. The CDR3 has 14 amino acids. Germline CDR1 reads SGHAT; CDR2 reads FQNNGV. CDR3: CASTFRREVDEQFF. For the CDR3, the DNA is TGTGCCAGCACCTTTAGGCGGGAGGTGGATGAGCAGTTCTTC.

With regard to this clone: A junction end diverges from the germline sequence, so it may reflect a read error. The chain carries TRBV28 and TRBJ2-3, with 11 bases identical to TRBD2. This CDR3 region has 13 residues. The V gene's germline CDR1 is MDHEN and CDR2 SYDVKM. Here the CDR3 reads CASMTSGTGTQYF. In nucleotides, the CDR3 is TGTGCCAGCATGACTAGCGGGACAGGTACGCAGTATTTT. The full variable domain, with the rest looked up from reference TRBV28 and TRBJ2-3, is DVKVTQSSRYLVKRTGEKVFLECVQDMDHENMFWYRQDPGLGLRLIYFSYDVKMKEKGDIPEGYSVSREKKERFSLILESASTNQTSMYLCASMTSGTGTQYFGPGTRLTVL.

The rearrangement uses TRBV7-9 and TRBJ2-7; TRBD2 matches 15 bases. Germline CDR1 reads SEHNR; CDR2 reads FQNEAQ (reference sequence). This CDR3 has 16 amino acids. After removal of 5 bases from V and 4 bases from J, the junction contained 6 bases not matched to a gene. The CDR3: CASSLPGLAGGYEQYF. In DNA, the CDR3 is TGTGCCAGCAGCCTGCCGGGACTAGCGGGAGGTTACGAGCAGTACTTC. The variable domain in full, with the rest retrieved from reference TRBV7-9 and TRBJ2-7, is DTGVSQNPRHKITKRGQNVTFRCDPISEHNRLYWYRQTLGQGPEFLTYFQNEAQLEKSRLLSDRFSAERPKGSFSTLEIQRTEQGDSAMYLCASSLPGLAGGYEQYFGPGTRLTVT.

This clone was seen once. This chain links TRBV28 with TRBJ2-7; 11 bases are shared with TRBD2. The CDR3 contains 16 residues. With 5 bases clipped from V and 5 bases from J, the junction kept 11 bases outside the gene matches. Germline V lookup: CDR1 MDHEN, CDR2 SYDVKM. CDR3: CASSPRLLAGDHEQYF. Written as DNA, the CDR3 is TGTGCCAGCAGTCCGCGTTTACTAGCGGGAGATCACGAGCAGTACTTC.